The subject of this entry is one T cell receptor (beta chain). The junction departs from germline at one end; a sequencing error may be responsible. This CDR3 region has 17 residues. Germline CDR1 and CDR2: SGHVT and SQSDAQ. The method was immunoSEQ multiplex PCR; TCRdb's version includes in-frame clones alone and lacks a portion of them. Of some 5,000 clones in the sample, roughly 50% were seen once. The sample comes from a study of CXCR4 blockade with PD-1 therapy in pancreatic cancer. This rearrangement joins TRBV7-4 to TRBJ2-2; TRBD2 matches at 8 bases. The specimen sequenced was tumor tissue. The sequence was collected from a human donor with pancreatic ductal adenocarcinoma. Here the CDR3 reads CASGLEVAPGGTGELFF. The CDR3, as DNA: TGTGCCAGCGGCTTAGAGGTGGCACCGGGAGGGACCGGGGAGCTGTTTTTT.